This passage covers 19 T cell receptor beta chains from one sample sequenced in a study of cytomegalovirus exposure and HLA in healthy donors. Use of 60 Vbeta and 13 Jbeta primers characterized the PCR. The table came from immunoSEQ multiplex PCR; TCRdb's copy has only in-frame clones and leaves some out. The repertoire holds some 170,000 clones, with about 83% as singletons. The sequencing sample was made of PBMCs. These receptors were obtained from a female donor in good health and CMV-seronegative.

The chain joins TRBV6-1 to TRBJ2-1; D may be TRBD2 (5 bases). The CDR3 has 15 amino acids. V was pared by 8 bases and J by 0 bases, with 14 bases between. CDR1 is MNHNS, CDR2 SASEGT, per germline. The CDR3 DNA is TGTGCCAGCTCGGAGGAGACCACCTCCTACAATGAGCAGTTCTTC. Its translation: CASSEETTSYNEQFF.

This clone was seen more than once but under ten times. V is TRBV30 and J is TRBJ2-7; D is undetermined. This CDR3 has 13 amino acids. The V end was cut by 3 bases, the J end by 7 bases, with 16 bases between. Germline V gene lookup returns CDR1 GTSNPN and CDR2 SVGIG (reference sequence). In nucleotides, the CDR3 is TGTGCCTGGAGCAGGCAGGTCCAAGGTGAGCAGTACTTC. Protein sequence: CAWSRQVQGEQYF.

This chain connects TRBV4-3 to TRBJ2-2; tentatively, D is TRBD1 (5 bases). This CDR3 region has 16 residues. CDR1 and CDR2 (germline): LGHNA, YSLEER. V was shortened by 5 bases and J by 6 bases, with 19 bases between the two germline ends. The CDR3 loop reads CASSVGKGAHPGELFF. CDR3 nucleotide sequence: TGCGCCAGCAGCGTAGGGAAAGGGGCTCACCCCGGGGAGCTGTTTTTT.

V is TRBV6-6 and J is TRBJ1-2; D might be TRBD1 (6 bases). The CDR3 runs 14 residues. Germline V gives CDR1 MNHNY, CDR2 SVGAGI (reference sequence). Deletions cut 8 bases from V and 4 bases from J, with 17 bases between. The CDR3 sequence: CASLPTGKFYGYTF. In DNA, the CDR3 is TGTGCCAGCCTGCCCACAGGGAAGTTCTATGGCTACACCTTC.

Details on this clone: One junction end does not reproduce the germline sequence, and a read error may be involved. The chain couples TRBV7-9 to TRBJ2-7; 8 bases match TRBD2. Germline V gene data show CDR1 as SEHNR and CDR2 as FQNEAQ (reference sequence). The CDR3 is 15 amino acids. CDR3 amino acids: CSSSLGSGGPPEQYF. CDR3 in DNA: TGTTCCAGCAGCTTGGGTTCGGGAGGGCCTCCCGAGCAGTACTTC.

CDR3 loop: CASSPSGELFF. In DNA, the CDR3 is TGTGCCAGCAGTCCCTCCGGGGAGCTGTTTTTT. The chain recombines TRBV6-6 with TRBJ2-2; no firm D call. This CDR3 region has 11 residues. V lost 5 bases to trimming and J lost 6 bases, with 4 bases between them. CDR1 and CDR2 (germline): MNHNY, SVGAGI (reference sequence).

This chain links TRBV9 with TRBJ1-1; D might be TRBD1 (6 bases). Trimming removed 2 bases at V and 7 bases at J, with 12 bases between. This CDR3 region has 13 residues. Per the germline V gene, CDR1 is SGDLS and CDR2 is YYNGEE. This chain's CDR3 is CASSVSGAGEAFF. CDR3 sequence (DNA): TGTGCCAGCAGCGTGTCAGGGGCTGGTGAAGCTTTCTTT.

The chain couples TRBV19 to TRBJ2-2; TRBD2 might be the D (6 bases). The CDR3 runs to 13 residues. The V gene lost 5 bases and the J gene lost 7 bases, with 11 bases spanning the gap. From germline, CDR1 is LNHDA and CDR2 SQIVND (reference sequence). CDR3 region: CASSPWRVGELFF. As DNA, the CDR3 is TGTGCCAGTAGTCCTTGGAGGGTCGGGGAGCTGTTTTTT.

The rearrangement uses TRBV19 and TRBJ1-1; TRBD1 matches 9 bases. Trimming removed 3 bases from V and 6 bases from J; junction bases left unmatched: 8. Germline CDR1 reads LNHDA; CDR2 reads SQIVND (reference sequence). The CDR3 contains 15 residues. The CDR3 DNA reads TGTGCCAGTAGTATTGGGGACAGGGTGAGAGCTGAAGCTTTCTTT. Its translation is CASSIGDRVRAEAFF.

A word on this clone: Other DNA sequences in this sample translate to the same CDR3. The rearrangement uses TRBV27 and TRBJ1-1, with a possible D match to TRBD1 (6 bases). The V end was cut by 6 bases, the J end by 1 base, with 9 bases between. Germline lookup yields CDR1 MNHEY and CDR2 SMNVEV (reference sequence). The CDR3 loop spans 13 amino acids. The CDR3 sequence is CASSLQGNTEAFF. The CDR3 DNA reads as TGTGCCAGCAGCTTACAGGGGAACACTGAAGCTTTCTTT.

This clone occurred a few times. This chain connects TRBV5-1 to TRBJ2-1, with 12 bases lining up with TRBD2. The V and J ends lost 0 bases and 1 base, in that order; junction bases with no gene match: 2. In germline, CDR1 is SGHRS, CDR2 YFSETQ. This CDR3 contains 17 residues. The CDR3 region is CASSLGLAGESYNEQFF. CDR3 DNA: TGCGCCAGCAGCTTGGGACTAGCGGGAGAATCCTACAATGAGCAGTTCTTC.

The chain has TRBV7-3 and TRBJ2-3, with 9 bases that match TRBD2. The CDR3 is 16 amino acids. Trimming at V came to 5 bases and at J to 3 bases, leaving 9 bases not matched to a gene. From germline, CDR1 is SGHTA and CDR2 FQGTGA. The CDR3 nucleotides read TGTGCCAGCAGCCCTGGTTGGCGGGGGGGAACAGATACGCAGTATTTT. Encoded protein: CASSPGWRGGTDTQYF.

This clone has more than one count but fewer than ten. V is TRBV7-2 and J is TRBJ2-1, with D unclear. CDR1 and CDR2 from the germline V gene are SGHTA and FQGNSA. Trimming shortened V by 4 bases and J by 5 bases, and 9 bases separated the two germline ends. The CDR3 consists of 13 residues. The CDR3 loop is CASSSYMNNEQFF. CDR3 nucleotides: TGTGCCAGCAGCTCGTACATGAACAATGAGCAGTTCTTC.

The rearrangement uses TRBV4-3 and TRBJ2-1; 8 positions match TRBD1. Germline assignment: CDR1 LGHNA and CDR2 YSLEER. The CDR3 runs 14 residues. Trimming removed 1 base from V and 10 bases from J; junction bases left unmatched: 6. The CDR3 is CASSQADREYEQFF. The CDR3 DNA sequence: TGCGCCAGCAGCCAAGCGGACAGGGAATACGAGCAGTTCTTC.

The gene calls are TRBV6-1 and TRBJ2-3; no clear D gene. Germline loops: CDR1 MNHNS, CDR2 SASEGT. Trimming left V 1 base short and J 5 bases short, with 7 bases between. The CDR3 consists of 13 residues. CDR3 nucleotide sequence: TGTGCCAGCAGTGAAGTAGCCGGAGATACGCAGTATTTT. Protein sequence: CASSEVAGDTQYF.

The V call is TRBV2, the J call TRBJ1-1; maybe TRBD1 (6 bases). The germline V and J ends were trimmed by 2 bases and 1 base, with 8 bases remaining between them. From germline, CDR1 is SNHLY and CDR2 FYNNEI. This CDR3 is built from 14 residues. The CDR3 is CASSEQGTNTEAFF. The CDR3 nucleotides are TGTGCCAGCAGTGAACAGGGGACGAACACTGAAGCTTTCTTT.

The rearrangement links TRBV28 to TRBJ2-7, with 7 bases identical to TRBD2. This CDR3 region has 15 residues. Germline CDR1 is MDHEN and CDR2 is SYDVKM. V lost 7 bases to trimming and J lost 3 bases; unmatched junction nucleotides: 12. The CDR3 bases are TGTGCCAGCACCTCCAGGGTAGCGGGCCTCTACGAGCAGTACTTC. Protein product: CASTSRVAGLYEQYF.

The rearrangement joins TRBV11-3 to TRBJ2-7; TRBD2 matches 11 bases. The CDR3 loop spans 17 amino acids. Per germline, CDR1 SGHNT and CDR2 YENEEA. Unmatched junction bases numbered 7, after V lost 3 bases and J lost 0 bases. CDR3: CASSFGTTSGGSYEQYF. As DNA, the CDR3 is TGTGCCAGCAGCTTCGGTACTACTAGCGGGGGCTCCTACGAGCAGTACTTC.

This chain uses TRBV7-2 with TRBJ2-7, with 9 bases identical to TRBD2. Losses at the gene ends were 3 bases for V and 3 bases for J; bases not matched to a gene: 6. This CDR3 spans 15 amino acids. CDR1 SGHTA and CDR2 FQGNSA come from the germline V gene. CDR3 region: CASSFPTREGYEQYF. The CDR3 DNA reads TGTGCCAGCAGCTTCCCCACGCGGGAGGGCTACGAGCAGTACTTC.